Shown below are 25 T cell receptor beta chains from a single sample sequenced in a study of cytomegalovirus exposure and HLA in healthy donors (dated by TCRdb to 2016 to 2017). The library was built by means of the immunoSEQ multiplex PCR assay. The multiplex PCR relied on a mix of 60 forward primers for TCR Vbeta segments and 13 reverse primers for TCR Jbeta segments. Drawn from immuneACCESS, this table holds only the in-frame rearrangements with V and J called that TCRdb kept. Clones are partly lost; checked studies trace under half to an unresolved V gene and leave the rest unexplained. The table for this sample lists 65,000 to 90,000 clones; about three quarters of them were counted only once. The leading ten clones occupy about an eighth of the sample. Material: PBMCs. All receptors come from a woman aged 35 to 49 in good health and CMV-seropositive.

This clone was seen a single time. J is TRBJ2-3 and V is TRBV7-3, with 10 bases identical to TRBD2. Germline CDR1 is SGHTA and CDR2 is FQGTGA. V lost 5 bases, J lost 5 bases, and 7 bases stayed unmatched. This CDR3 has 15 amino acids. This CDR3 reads CASSPSGGAGDTQYF. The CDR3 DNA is TGTGCCAGCAGCCCCAGCGGGGGGGCCGGAGATACGCAGTATTTT. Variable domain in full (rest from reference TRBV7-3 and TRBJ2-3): GAGVSQTPSNKVTEKGKYVELRCDPISGHTALYWYRQSLGQGPEFLIYFQGTGAADDSGLPNDRFFAVRPEGSVSTLKIQRTERGDSAVYLCASSPSGGAGDTQYFGPGTRLTVL.

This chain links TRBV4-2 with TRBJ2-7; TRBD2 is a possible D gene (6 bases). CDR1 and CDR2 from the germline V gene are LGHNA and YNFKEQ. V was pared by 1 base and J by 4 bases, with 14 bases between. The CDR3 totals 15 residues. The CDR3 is CASSQGPRGGYEQYF. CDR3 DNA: TGTGCCAGCAGCCAAGGCCCGCGTGGGGGGTACGAGCAGTACTTC.

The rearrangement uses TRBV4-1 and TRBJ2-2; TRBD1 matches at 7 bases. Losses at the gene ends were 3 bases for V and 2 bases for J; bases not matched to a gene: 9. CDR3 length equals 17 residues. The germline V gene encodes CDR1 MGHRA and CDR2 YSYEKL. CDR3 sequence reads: CASSQAYRGYNTGELFF. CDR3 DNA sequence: TGCGCCAGCAGCCAGGCATACAGGGGATATAACACCGGGGAGCTGTTTTTT.

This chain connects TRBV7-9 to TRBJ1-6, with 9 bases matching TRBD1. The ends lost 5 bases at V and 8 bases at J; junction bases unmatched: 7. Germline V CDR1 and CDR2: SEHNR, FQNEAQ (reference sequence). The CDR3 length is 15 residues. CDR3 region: CASSIRTGEDSPLHF. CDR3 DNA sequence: TGTGCCAGCAGCATACGGACAGGGGAGGATTCACCCCTCCACTTT.

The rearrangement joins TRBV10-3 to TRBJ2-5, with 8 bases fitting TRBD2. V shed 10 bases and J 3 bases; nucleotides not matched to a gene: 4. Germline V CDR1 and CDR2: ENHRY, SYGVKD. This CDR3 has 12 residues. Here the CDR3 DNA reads TGTGCCACCGGGACTAGTGAAGAGACCCAGTACTTC. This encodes CATGTSEETQYF.

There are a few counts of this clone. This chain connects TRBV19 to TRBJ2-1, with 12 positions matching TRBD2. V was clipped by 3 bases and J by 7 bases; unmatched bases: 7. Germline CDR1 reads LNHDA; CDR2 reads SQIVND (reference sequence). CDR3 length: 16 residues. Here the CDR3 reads CASSILLAGGRNEQFF. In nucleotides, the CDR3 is TGTGCCAGTAGTATCCTCCTAGCGGGGGGGCGGAATGAGCAGTTCTTC.

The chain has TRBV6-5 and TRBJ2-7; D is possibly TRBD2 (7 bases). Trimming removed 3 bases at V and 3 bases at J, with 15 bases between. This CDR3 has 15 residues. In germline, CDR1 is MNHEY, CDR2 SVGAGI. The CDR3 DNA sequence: TGTGCCAGCAGTTATGGGGGGGCCCCTGGCTACGAGCAGTACTTC. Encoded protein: CASSYGGAPGYEQYF.

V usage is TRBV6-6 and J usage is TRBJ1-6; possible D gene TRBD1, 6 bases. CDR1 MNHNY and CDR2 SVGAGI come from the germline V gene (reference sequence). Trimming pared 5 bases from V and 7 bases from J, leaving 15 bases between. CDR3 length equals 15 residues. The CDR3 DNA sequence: TGTGCCAGCAGTACGGACAGCTCTAACAATTCACCCCTCCACTTT. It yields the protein CASSTDSSNNSPLHF.

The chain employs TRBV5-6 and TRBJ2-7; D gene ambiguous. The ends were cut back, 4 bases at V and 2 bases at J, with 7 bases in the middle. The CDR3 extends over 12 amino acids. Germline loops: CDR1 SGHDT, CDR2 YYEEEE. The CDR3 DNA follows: TGTGCCAGCAGCGCCCGGGCCTACGAGCAGTACTTC. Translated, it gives CASSARAYEQYF.

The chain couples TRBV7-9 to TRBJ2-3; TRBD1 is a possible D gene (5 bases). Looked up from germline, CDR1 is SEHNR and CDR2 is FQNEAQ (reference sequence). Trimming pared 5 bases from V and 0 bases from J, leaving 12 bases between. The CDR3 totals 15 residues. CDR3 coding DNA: TGTGCCAGCAGCCAACGACAGCCAAGCACAGATACGCAGTATTTT. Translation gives CASSQRQPSTDTQYF. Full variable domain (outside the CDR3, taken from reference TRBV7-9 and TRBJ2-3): DTGVSQNPRHKITKRGQNVTFRCDPISEHNRLYWYRQTLGQGPEFLTYFQNEAQLEKSRLLSDRFSAERPKGSFSTLEIQRTEQGDSAMYLCASSQRQPSTDTQYFGPGTRLTVL.

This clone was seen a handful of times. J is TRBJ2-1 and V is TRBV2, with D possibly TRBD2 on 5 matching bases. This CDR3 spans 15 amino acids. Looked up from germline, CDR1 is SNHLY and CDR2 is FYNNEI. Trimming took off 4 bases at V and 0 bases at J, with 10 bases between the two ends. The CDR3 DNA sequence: TGTGCCAGCAGTGGACGTCGGGGCTCCTACAATGAGCAGTTCTTC. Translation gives CASSGRRGSYNEQFF. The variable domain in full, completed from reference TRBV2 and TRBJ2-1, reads EPEVTQTPSHQVTQMGQEVILRCVPISNHLYFYWYRQILGQKVEFLVSFYNNEISEKSEIFDDQFSVERPDGSNFTLKIRSTKLEDSAMYFCASSGRRGSYNEQFFGPGTRLTVL.

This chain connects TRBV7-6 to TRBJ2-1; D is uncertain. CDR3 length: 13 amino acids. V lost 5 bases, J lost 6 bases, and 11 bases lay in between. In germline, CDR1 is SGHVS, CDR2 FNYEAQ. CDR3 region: CASSPQFPNEQFF. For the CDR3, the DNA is TGTGCCAGCAGCCCACAATTCCCCAATGAGCAGTTCTTC.

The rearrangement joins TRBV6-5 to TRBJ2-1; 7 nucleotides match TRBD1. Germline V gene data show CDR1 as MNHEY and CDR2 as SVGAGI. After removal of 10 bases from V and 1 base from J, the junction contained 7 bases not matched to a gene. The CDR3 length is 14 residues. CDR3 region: CATKGAQSYNEQFF. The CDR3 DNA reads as TGTGCCACAAAGGGGGCCCAATCCTACAATGAGCAGTTCTTC.

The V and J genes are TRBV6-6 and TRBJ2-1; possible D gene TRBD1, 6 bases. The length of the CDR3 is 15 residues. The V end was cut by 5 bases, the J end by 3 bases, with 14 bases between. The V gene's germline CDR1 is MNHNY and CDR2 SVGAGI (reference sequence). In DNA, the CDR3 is TGTGCCAGCAGTCCTCAGGGGTCCCGCTACAATGAGCAGTTCTTC. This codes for CASSPQGSRYNEQFF.

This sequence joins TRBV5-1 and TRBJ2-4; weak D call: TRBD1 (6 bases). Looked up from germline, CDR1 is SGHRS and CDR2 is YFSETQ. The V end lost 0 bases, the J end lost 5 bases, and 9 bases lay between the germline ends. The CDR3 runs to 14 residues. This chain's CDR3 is CASSLDRAQNIQYF. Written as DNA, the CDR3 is TGCGCCAGCAGCTTGGACAGGGCACAAAACATTCAGTACTTC.

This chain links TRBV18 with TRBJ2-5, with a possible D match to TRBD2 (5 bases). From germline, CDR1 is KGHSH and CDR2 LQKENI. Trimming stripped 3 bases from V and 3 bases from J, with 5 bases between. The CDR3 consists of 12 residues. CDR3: CASSPEEETQYF. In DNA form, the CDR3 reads TGTGCCAGCTCACCGGAGGAAGAGACCCAGTACTTC.

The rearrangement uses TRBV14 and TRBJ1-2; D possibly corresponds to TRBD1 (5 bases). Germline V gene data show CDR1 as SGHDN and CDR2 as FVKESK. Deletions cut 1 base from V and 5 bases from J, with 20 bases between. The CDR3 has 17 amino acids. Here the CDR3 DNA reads TGTGCCAGCAGCCAAGTACCCCTCGGGCAGGGTCCTTATGGCTACACCTTC. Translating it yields CASSQVPLGQGPYGYTF.

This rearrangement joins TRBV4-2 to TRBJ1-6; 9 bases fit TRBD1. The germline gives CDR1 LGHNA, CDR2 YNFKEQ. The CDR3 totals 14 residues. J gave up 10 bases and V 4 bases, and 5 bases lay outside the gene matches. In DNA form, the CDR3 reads TGTGCCAGCAGCCGGGGACAGGGCGGATCACCCCTCCACTTT. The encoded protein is CASSRGQGGSPLHF.

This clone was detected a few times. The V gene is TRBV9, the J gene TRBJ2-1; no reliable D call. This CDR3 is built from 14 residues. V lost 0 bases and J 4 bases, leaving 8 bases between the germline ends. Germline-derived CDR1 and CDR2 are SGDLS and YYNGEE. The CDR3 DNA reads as TGTGCCAGCAGCGTAGGGAGTCTTTACAATGAGCAGTTCTTC. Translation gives CASSVGSLYNEQFF.

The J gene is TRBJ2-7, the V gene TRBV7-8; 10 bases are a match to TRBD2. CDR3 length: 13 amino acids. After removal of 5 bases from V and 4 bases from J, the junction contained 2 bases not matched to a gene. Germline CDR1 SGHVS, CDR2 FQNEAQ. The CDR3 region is CASSGLAAYEQYF. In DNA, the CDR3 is TGTGCCAGCAGCGGACTAGCGGCTTACGAGCAGTACTTC. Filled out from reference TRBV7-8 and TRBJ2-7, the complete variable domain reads GAGVSQSPRYKVAKRGQDVALRCDPISGHVSLFWYQQALGQGPEFLTYFQNEAQLDKSGLPSDRFFAERPEGSVSTLKIQRTQQEDSAVYLCASSGLAAYEQYFGPGTRLTVT.

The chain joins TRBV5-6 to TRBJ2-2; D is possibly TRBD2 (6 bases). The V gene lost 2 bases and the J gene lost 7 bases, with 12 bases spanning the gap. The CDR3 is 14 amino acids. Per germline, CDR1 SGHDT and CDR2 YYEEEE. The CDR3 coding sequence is TGTGCCAGCAGCTTTCAGGCGGGGAGCGGGGAGCTGTTTTTT. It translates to CASSFQAGSGELFF. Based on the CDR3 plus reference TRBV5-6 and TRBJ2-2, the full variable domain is DAGVTQSPTHLIKTRGQQVTLRCSPKSGHDTVSWYQQALGQGPQFIFQYYEEEERQRGNFPDRFSGHQFPNYSSELNVNALLLGDSALYLCASSFQAGSGELFFGEGSRLTVL.

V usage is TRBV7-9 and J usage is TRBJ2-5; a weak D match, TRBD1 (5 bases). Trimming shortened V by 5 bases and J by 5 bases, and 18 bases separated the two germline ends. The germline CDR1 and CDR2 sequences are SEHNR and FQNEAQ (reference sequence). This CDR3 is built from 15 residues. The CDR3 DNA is TGTGCCAGCAGCCCCCCTCGACAGTTCGGTGAGACCCAGTACTTC. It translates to CASSPPRQFGETQYF.

CDR3: CASSLGRQVYASLEQYF. The CDR3 DNA sequence: TGCGCCAGCAGCTTGGGTCGACAGGTCTACGCATCCCTCGAGCAGTACTTC. This rearrangement joins TRBV5-1 to TRBJ2-7; TRBD1 is a possible D gene (6 bases). Germline CDR1 is SGHRS and CDR2 is YFSETQ. V was shortened by 0 bases and J by 6 bases, with 22 bases between the two germline ends. The CDR3 spans 17 residues.

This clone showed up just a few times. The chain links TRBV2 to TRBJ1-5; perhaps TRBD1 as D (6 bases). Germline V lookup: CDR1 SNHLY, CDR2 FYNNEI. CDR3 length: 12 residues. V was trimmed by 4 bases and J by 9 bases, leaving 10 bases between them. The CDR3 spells CASSGTVLPQHF. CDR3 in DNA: TGTGCCAGCAGTGGGACAGTCCTGCCCCAGCATTTT.

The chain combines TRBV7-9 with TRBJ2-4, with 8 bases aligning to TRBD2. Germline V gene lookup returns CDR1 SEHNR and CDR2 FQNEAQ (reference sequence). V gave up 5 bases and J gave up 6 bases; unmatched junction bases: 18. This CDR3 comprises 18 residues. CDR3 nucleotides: TGTGCCAGCAGCCCTGCCCCTTGGACTAGCTTTACTGCAAACATTCAGTACTTC. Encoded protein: CASSPAPWTSFTANIQYF.